These 25 T cell receptor beta chains were sequenced from one sample in a study of blood T cell repertoires in COVID-19. This table comes from immunoSEQ multiplex PCR, and its TCRdb copy is limited to in-frame clones, with some not included. The table has around 290,000 clones, roughly 86% seen once. Sequencing input: PBMCs or T cells enriched from blood (not recorded which). The receptors originated from a woman under 30 who had recovered from COVID-19.

The rearrangement links TRBV11-2 to TRBJ2-2; possible D gene TRBD1, 7 bases. V lost 5 bases and J lost 7, with 17 bases in between. Germline-derived CDR1 and CDR2 are SGHAT and FQNNGV. The CDR3 consists of 15 residues. CDR3 in amino acids: CASSLQGGRDGELFF. Written as DNA, the CDR3 is TGTGCCAGCAGCCTTCAGGGGGGTCGGGACGGGGAGCTGTTTTTT.

The CDR3 sequence is CASSFRGTYEQYF. CDR3 nucleotide sequence: TGTGCCAGCAGTTTTCGGGGGACCTACGAGCAGTACTTC. The rearrangement links TRBV27 to TRBJ2-7; tentatively, D is TRBD2 (6 bases). CDR3 size: 13 residues. Germline V CDR1 and CDR2: MNHEY, SMNVEV (reference sequence). Trimming cost V 3 bases and J 2 bases, with 8 bases left between them.

This clone was seen just once. J is TRBJ2-1 and V is TRBV5-6, with 7 bases fitting TRBD1. Losses at the gene ends were 0 bases for V and 8 bases for J; bases not matched to a gene: 14. Germline V gene data show CDR1 as SGHDT and CDR2 as YYEEEE. The CDR3 has 17 amino acids. CDR3 sequence: CASSLVGATGKRHEQFF. CDR3 in DNA: TGTGCCAGCAGCTTGGTCGGTGCGACAGGGAAAAGGCATGAGCAGTTCTTC.

The chain has TRBV7-2 and TRBJ1-2, with 8 bases fitting TRBD1. Germline loops: CDR1 SGHTA, CDR2 FQGNSA. The CDR3 has 15 amino acids. V trimming: 1 base; J trimming: 4 bases; junction bases outside the gene matches: 5. This CDR3 reads CASSLGTGWSYGYTF. CDR3 bases: TGTGCCAGCAGCTTAGGGACAGGGTGGAGCTATGGCTACACCTTC.

The chain joins TRBV2 to TRBJ2-1, with 7 bases aligning to TRBD2. Germline CDR1 SNHLY, CDR2 FYNNEI. The CDR3 loop spans 18 amino acids. The V and J ends lost 6 bases and 0 bases, in that order; junction bases with no gene match: 14. CDR3 DNA sequence: TGTGCCAGCAGCGAACCCATACTAGCGATCAGCTCCTACAATGAGCAGTTCTTC. It codes for CASSEPILAISSYNEQFF. Full variable domain (missing parts from reference TRBV2 and TRBJ2-1): EPEVTQTPSHQVTQMGQEVILRCVPISNHLYFYWYRQILGQKVEFLVSFYNNEISEKSEIFDDQFSVERPDGSNFTLKIRSTKLEDSAMYFCASSEPILAISSYNEQFFGPGTRLTVL.

This clone was observed a single time. One end of the junction does not line up with germline, which may come from a read error. This chain joins TRBV10-3 and TRBJ2-5, with no clear D. Germline CDR1 reads ENHRY; CDR2 reads SYGVKD. The CDR3 has 13 residues. CDR3 DNA sequence: TGTGCCATCAGTGCCCCGAACCAGGAGACCCAGTACTTC. Translated: CAISAPNQETQYF.

This chain links TRBV12-3 or TRBV12-4 with TRBJ2-2; no clear D gene. The CDR3 sequence is 13 residues long. The CDR3 protein is CANRRPNTGELFF. CDR3 DNA sequence: TGTGCTAACAGACGCCCGAACACCGGGGAGCTGTTTTTT.

The J gene is TRBJ2-1, the V gene TRBV3-1 (or the pseudogene TRBV3-2); TRBD2 aligns across 11 bases. The length of the CDR3 is 20 residues. Germline V gives CDR1 LGHDT, CDR2 YNNKEL (reference sequence). The ends lost 0 bases at V and 6 bases at J; junction bases unmatched: 16. Here the CDR3 DNA reads TGTGCCAGCAGCCAAGATTATCCTCCTAGCGGGAGGCTCAAACCCAATGAGCAGTTCTTC. This translates into CASSQDYPPSGRLKPNEQFF.

The chain carries TRBV10-2 and TRBJ2-2, with TRBD2 matching 8 bases. The V gene end was trimmed by 3 bases and the J gene end by 7 bases; junction bases not matched to a gene: 4. CDR1 and CDR2 from the germline V gene are WSHSY and SAAADI. This CDR3 is 14 amino acids long. The CDR3 loop reads CASSDGLADGELFF. In nucleotides, the CDR3 is TGCGCCAGCAGTGACGGACTAGCCGACGGGGAGCTGTTTTTT.

The chain uses TRBV6-5 and TRBJ2-2; 8 bases line up with TRBD2. The ends lost 4 bases at V and 4 bases at J; junction bases unmatched: 5. The CDR3 runs 15 residues. CDR1 and CDR2 from the germline V gene are MNHEY and SVGAGI. CDR3 in DNA: TGTGCCAGCAGTTCGCAGGGACTAGGCACCGGGGAGCTGTTTTTT. Protein product: CASSSQGLGTGELFF.

This clone showed up just a few times. The CDR3 is CASSRNTGVPQETQYF. The CDR3 coding sequence is TGTGCCAGCAGCCGAAACACGGGAGTACCCCAAGAGACCCAGTACTTC. The gene calls are TRBV3-1 (or the pseudogene TRBV3-2) and TRBJ2-5, with D perhaps TRBD2 (6 bases). This CDR3 has 16 amino acids. CDR1 LGHDT and CDR2 YNNKEL come from the germline V gene (reference sequence). Trimming took 4 bases from V and 1 from J, leaving 16 bases between them.

The genes are TRBV19 and TRBJ2-3; maybe TRBD1 (5 bases). The CDR3 spans 14 residues. V gave up 1 base and J gave up 2 bases, with 7 bases separating them. Per germline, CDR1 LNHDA and CDR2 SQIVND (reference sequence). CDR3 region: CASSIGQNTDTQYF. CDR3 DNA: TGTGCCAGTAGTATAGGACAGAACACAGATACGCAGTATTTT.

There are a few counts of this clone. The chain is built from TRBV6-2 or TRBV6-3 and TRBJ2-7; 9 bases line up with TRBD1. This CDR3 is built from 13 residues. Trimming removed 5 bases from V and 7 bases from J; junction bases left unmatched: 6. Per the germline V gene, CDR1 is MNHEY and CDR2 is SVGEGT. This CDR3 reads CASSGQGSGEQYF. The CDR3 nucleotides read TGTGCCAGCAGTGGACAGGGGTCTGGTGAGCAGTACTTC.

V and J are TRBV11-2 and TRBJ1-6; tentative D call: TRBD1 (5 bases). CDR1 is SGHAT and CDR2 is FQNNGV in the germline V gene. The ends were cut back, 0 bases at V and 10 bases at J, with 13 bases in the middle. The CDR3 length is 15 residues. As DNA, the CDR3 is TGTGCCAGCAGCTTAGAGCGGGGGGGTCCGTCACCCCTCCACTTT. Translating it yields CASSLERGGPSPLHF.

This rearrangement joins TRBV11-2 to TRBJ2-2; TRBD2 might be the D (7 bases). The CDR3 length is 15 residues. Trimming took off 3 bases at V and 3 bases at J, with 11 bases between the two ends. CDR1 SGHAT and CDR2 FQNNGV come from the germline V gene. In DNA form, the CDR3 reads TGTGCCAGCAGCTTGGGGGGGCGCGACACCGGGGAGCTGTTTTTT. Translating gives CASSLGGRDTGELFF.

The chain uses TRBV2 and TRBJ2-5, with 7 bases lining up with TRBD1. The V and J ends lost 5 bases and 2 bases, in that order; junction bases with no gene match: 8. The CDR3 covers 15 residues. Germline CDR1 reads SNHLY; CDR2 reads FYNNEI. The CDR3 DNA reads TGTGCCAGCAGTCTCAATAGGGGGCGGCAAGAGACCCAGTACTTC. Translation: CASSLNRGRQETQYF.

V and J are TRBV27 and TRBJ2-1; D uncertain. Trimming removed 3 bases from V and 6 bases from J, with 6 bases in between. Germline assignment: CDR1 MNHEY and CDR2 SMNVEV (reference sequence). This CDR3 has 12 residues. Here the CDR3 DNA reads TGTGCCAGCAGTTTCGGCGGCAATGAGCAGTTCTTC. Amino acid sequence: CASSFGGNEQFF.

CDR3 bases: TGTGCCAGCAGCCTCGGACTGAACCAAGAGACCCAGTACTTC. As protein: CASSLGLNQETQYF. The chain recombines TRBV11-3 with TRBJ2-5; a possible D gene is TRBD2 (5 bases). Trimming took off 5 bases at V and 0 bases at J, with 10 bases between the two ends. The germline V gene has CDR1 SGHNT and CDR2 YENEEA. The CDR3 runs to 14 residues.

The J gene is TRBJ2-1, the V gene TRBV4-1; TRBD2 matches at 9 bases. The ends lost 2 bases at V and 7 bases at J; junction bases unmatched: 6. The CDR3 loop spans 15 amino acids. Per the germline V gene, CDR1 is MGHRA and CDR2 is YSYEKL. The CDR3 sequence: CASSQRRGGGNEQFF. CDR3 coding DNA: TGCGCCAGCAGCCAACGGCGGGGGGGCGGTAATGAGCAGTTCTTC.

The chain links TRBV7-9 to TRBJ2-4, with 8 bases lining up with TRBD1. Trimming cost V 5 bases and J 0 bases; bases outside gene matches: 9. CDR1 is SEHNR and CDR2 is FQNEAQ in the germline V gene (reference sequence). This CDR3 has 17 amino acids. CDR3 bases: TGTGCCAGCAGCCCCCCGACAGGGGCCATAGCCAAAAACATTCAGTACTTC. This codes for CASSPPTGAIAKNIQYF.

J is TRBJ1-3 and V is TRBV28, with a weak D call TRBD1 (5 bases). The CDR3 sequence is 12 residues long. Germline V lookup: CDR1 MDHEN, CDR2 SYDVKM. Trimming cost V 7 bases and J 3 bases, with 7 bases left between them. CDR3 coding DNA: TGTGCCAGCAAGGGGCATGGAAACACCATATATTTT. Amino acids: CASKGHGNTIYF. The full variable domain, completed using reference TRBV28 and TRBJ1-3, is DVKVTQSSRYLVKRTGEKVFLECVQDMDHENMFWYRQDPGLGLRLIYFSYDVKMKEKGDIPEGYSVSREKKERFSLILESASTNQTSMYLCASKGHGNTIYFGEGSWLTVV.

This sequence joins TRBV10-2 and TRBJ2-3, with TRBD2 identical over 12 bases. Per the germline V gene, CDR1 is WSHSY and CDR2 is SAAADI. V gave up 5 bases and J gave up 3 bases; unmatched junction bases: 9. The length of the CDR3 is 17 residues. The CDR3 is CASSRHLAGGPTDTQYF. DNA of the CDR3: TGCGCCAGCAGTCGACATCTAGCGGGGGGGCCTACAGATACGCAGTATTTT.

The chain couples TRBV2 to TRBJ2-1; 7 positions agree with TRBD2. The germline V gene has CDR1 SNHLY and CDR2 FYNNEI. The J segment lost 4 bases and the V segment lost 4 bases, leaving 10 bases of the junction unmatched. This CDR3 has 16 amino acids. CDR3 sequence reads: CASSGRMGEGYNEQFF. CDR3 in DNA: TGTGCCAGCAGTGGTCGAATGGGGGAGGGGTACAATGAGCAGTTCTTC.

The chain is built from TRBV28 and TRBJ2-2; no firm D call. The length of the CDR3 is 14 residues. Germline V CDR1 and CDR2: MDHEN, SYDVKM. Trimming shortened V by 10 bases and J by 5 bases, and 17 bases separated the two germline ends. The CDR3 sequence: CAIAEDTRTGELFF. CDR3 nucleotides: TGTGCCATCGCTGAAGACACCCGGACCGGGGAGCTGTTTTTT.

The chain uses TRBV3-1 (or the pseudogene TRBV3-2) and TRBJ2-2; D gene unclear. V dropped 5 bases and J dropped 0 bases, with 13 bases sitting between them. The CDR3 is 16 amino acids. Germline-derived CDR1 and CDR2 are LGHDT and YNNKEL (reference sequence). CDR3 DNA sequence: TGTGCCAGCAGCTCCCGCCTAGGCTCGAACACCGGGGAGCTGTTTTTT. It yields the protein CASSSRLGSNTGELFF.